This T cell receptor (beta chain) is drawn from a study of STAT5B mutations in CD4+ large granular lymphocyte leukemia (dated by TCRdb to between 2021 and 2022). Study-level background: Among the healthy controls, the CDR3 'QG' motif was associated with a particular HLA allele. The study compared the TCRbeta repertoires of patients with CD4+ T-cell large granular lymphocyte leukemia against the TCRbeta repertoires of healthy blood donors. Flow cytometry performed on FACSCanto II or FACSVerse showed that the purified fractions had more than 95% purity among lymphocytes.

The healthy controls were 40 or so blood donors, and the buffy coats of these donors were supplied by the Finnish Red Cross blood service. All TCR-sequenced material derived from peripheral blood: patient blood samples and healthy donor buffy coats. Peripheral blood mononuclear cells were isolated by Ficoll-Hypaque gradient centrifugation. Magnetic purification was used to isolate CD4+ cells from the buffy coats of the healthy controls. The Gentra Puregene Cell and Tissue kit was used to extract genomic DNA, and a Qubit 2.0 fluorometer was used to measure the amount of genomic DNA. Study-level results and caveats: Compared with healthy CD4+ repertoires, CD4-sorted patient repertoires appeared more clonal, and this difference remained even after the putative leukemic clones were removed. TRBV06-family usage was enriched among the top patient clones (8/27) compared with healthy controls (2/35). Main leukemic clonotypes were private to each patient, although around 24% of the main leukemic clonotypes were found at low frequency in the non-leukemic repertoires of other patients. The data were not HLA-matched, and the higher clonality in CD4+ T-LGLL than in CD8+ T-LGLL could be due to the relatively small sample size.

A note on this clone: Its cognate antigen has yet to be identified. Base qualities were left out, and no much larger clone turns up one base away.

The immunoSEQ assay at survey resolution was applied to genomic DNA for sequencing of TCRbeta rearrangements. The paper's data handling went like this. In the TCR sequencing data, the lowest productive clonotype frequency that could be detected was 2.59 x 10-5. Only productive TCRbeta rearrangements, meaning sequences that were complete and in-frame, were kept for the analyses. Clonality for each sample was calculated as Simpson clonality in the immunoSEQ Analyzer version 3.0. Clones were binned by frequency as very rare, small, medium, large (1-20%) or hyperexpanded (>20%). OLGA 1.2.3 estimated generation probabilities, VDJtools produced V-gene circos plots, VDJdb was queried for specificities, and GLIPH identified CDR3 motifs. TCRdb took this table from immuneACCESS and kept in-frame rearrangements with V and J called. Such tables lack part of the clones; where checked against another copy, unresolved V genes explain under half of the gap, and the rest is unexplained. The V and J calls and clone size are taken from that table; D and trimming were inferred from the DNA. A total of 20,000 to 25,000 clones appear in this sample, roughly 80% of them only once. The ten largest clones capture about 4% of the sample.

CDR1 SGHAT and CDR2 FQNNGV are derived from the germline V gene. CDR3 length: 17 amino acids, cysteine to phenylalanine. The retained sequence is limited to the CDR3, 51 bases, with the frame set at the first base. Germline trimming amounts to 2 bases on V and 5 bases on J, with 8 as the count of junction bases outside the gene matches. The sequenced sample was CD4+ T cells from blood buffy coats. This clonotype was obtained from a human donor in good health. The chain couples TRBV11-2 to TRBJ2-2; 10 central nucleotides agree with TRBD2. The CDR3 protein: CASSLTRLTSGTGELFF. The DNA sequence is as follows: TGTGCCAGCAGCTTAACCCGACTGACTAGCGGGACCGGGGAGCTGTTTTTT.